The subject of this entry is one T cell receptor (beta chain). Its antigen is not known. This sample is drawn from a study of shared clonotypes between healthy human individuals. Study-level points and caveats: Among donors, sharing of clonotypes was expected to be affected by sequencing depth. Non-shared clonotypes had lower generation probabilities than those shared by all four donors. Sample collection involved blood only; tissue repertoires are likely different. What naive subsets generally showed was a larger estimated richness than memory subsets showed.

Profiled with immunoSEQ multiplex PCR; TCRdb holds only in-frame clones, not every one. Among 2,500,000 or so clones, 85% to 95% were seen once, and the ten largest hold approximately 0.41%. CDR1 LNHDA and CDR2 SQIVND come from the germline V gene (reference sequence). The ends lost 9 bases at V and 3 bases at J; junction bases unmatched: 6. The length of the CDR3 is 13 residues. V and J are TRBV19 and TRBJ1-2, with TRBD1 matching over 8 bases. This clonotype originated in a man between 18 and 29 years old in good health. Some clones in this sample may be carry-over from other donors' samples. Sample: naive CD4+ T cells from PBMCs. Stated subset: CD45RA+ positively selected. CDR3 coding DNA: TGTGCCAGCCACGACAGGGGAGACTATGGCTACACCTTC. This gives the protein CASHDRGDYGYTF.